A single sample gave rise to the 4 T cell receptor beta chains below, sequenced in a study of T-cell reconstitution after alpha-beta-depleted transplantation in children. Unique molecular identifiers were incorporated when the TCRbeta library was constructed. One entry per CDR3 protein results from TCRdb running MiXCR on the PCR reads. The sample consists of 450,000 to 600,000 distinct CDR3 sequences, around 20% of them appearing once. Sequences were derived from PBMCs from the stem cell graft donor, sampled from the stem cell graft. These receptors originate from a human donor who donated a stem cell graft to a child with acute lymphoblastic leukemia.

This clonotype was counted a few times. The gene calls are TRBV5-1 and TRBJ2-1; 15 bases align to TRBD2. The V gene's germline CDR1 is SGHRS and CDR2 YFSETQ. With 0 bases clipped from V and 10 bases from J, the junction kept 11 bases outside the gene matches. There are 18 residues in the CDR3. CDR3 residues: CASSLAGTSGRSLVEQFF. CDR3 sequence (DNA): TGCGCCAGCAGCTTGGCCGGGACTAGCGGGAGGTCCCTTGTGGAGCAGTTCTTC.

This chain joins TRBV5-1 and TRBJ2-5; tentatively, D is TRBD1 or TRBD2 (6 bases each). The CDR3 totals 14 residues. Germline assignment: CDR1 SGHRS and CDR2 YFSETQ. V dropped 3 bases and J dropped 4 bases, with 13 bases sitting between them. CDR3 region: CASSWGAGAETQYF. The CDR3 DNA sequence: TGCGCCAGCAGCTGGGGGGCAGGGGCAGAGACCCAGTACTTC.

This clonotype was seen a few times. V is TRBV7-9 and J is TRBJ1-2; the D gene is possibly TRBD1 (6 bases). The CDR3 length is 13 residues. Germline V lookup: CDR1 SEHNR, CDR2 FQNEAQ (reference sequence). V was shortened by 4 bases and J by 8 bases, with 14 bases between the two germline ends. CDR3 in amino acids: CASSSNRVEGYTF. Written as DNA, the CDR3 is TGTGCCAGCAGCTCCAACAGGGTTGAGGGCTACACCTTC.

The rearrangement links TRBV7-4 to TRBJ1-5; TRBD1 is a possible D gene (5 bases). Trimming took 7 bases from V and 3 from J, leaving 13 bases between them. The germline CDR1 and CDR2 sequences are SGHVT and SQSDAQ. This CDR3 spans 14 amino acids. In nucleotides, the CDR3 is TGTGCCAGCATCCCAGGCAGGGTCAATCAGCCCCAGCATTTT. Protein: CASIPGRVNQPQHF.